The clone carrying this TCR beta chain was found a few times. This sample is drawn from a study of blood T cells in healthy people across ages. A sample-barcoded 5' primer and a J-beta primer mix were used in a second PCR of roughly 6 to 11 cycles. Each CDR3 protein gets one entry after TCRdb re-called the 5' RACE reads with MiXCR. The sample lists some 850,000 distinct CDR3 sequences, roughly 26% seen once, with 3% in the top ten. The sample also formed part of further work on T cells of mothers and their children.

The sample consisted of blood. This receptor was taken from a boy aged 10-17 years in good health.

The chain's CDR3 is CASSQGGGLHVGETQYF. CDR3 coding DNA: TGTGCCAGCAGCCAAGGGGGGGGACTCCACGTGGGGGAGACCCAGTACTTC. The V call is TRBV4-2, the J call TRBJ2-5; 7 bases are shared with TRBD2. Germline V gives CDR1 LGHNA, CDR2 YNFKEQ. CDR3 size: 17 residues. With V trimmed by 1 base and J by 5 bases, 13 bases remained unmatched.